These 10 T cell receptor beta chains share one sample of origin, sequenced in a study of T-cell memory formation after mild COVID-19. TCRdb re-called the 5' RACE reads through MiXCR, storing one row per CDR3 protein. In the table there are a few hundred thousand distinct CDR3 sequences, around a sixth of which are singletons. The specimen was PBMCs or a T cell subset sorted from them (not recorded which). These receptors were obtained from a man between 18 and 29 years old who had mild COVID-19 (a few samples of this study predate the infection). Cell type and time point are not known.

The table lists this clonotype with a few counts. The chain has TRBV28 and TRBJ1-5, with unresolved D. With 8 bases removed from V and 6 bases from J, the gap between germline ends came to 14 bases. This CDR3 contains 13 residues. Germline values: CDR1 MDHEN, CDR2 SYDVKM. CDR3 region: CASFRTTGQPQHF. The CDR3 DNA reads as TGTGCCAGCTTCAGGACCACCGGTCAGCCCCAGCATTTT.

CDR3 nucleotides: TGTGCCAGCAGCTTGGCCACGGCGGCTTTCTTT. Translated, it gives CASSLATAAFF. This rearrangement joins TRBV5-5 to TRBJ1-1; no definite D call. The ends were cut back, 0 bases at V and 11 bases at J, with 8 bases in the middle. The CDR3 loop spans 11 amino acids. Germline loops: CDR1 SGHKS, CDR2 YYEKEE (reference sequence).

In its sample, this clonotype was seen a few times. The chain combines TRBV18 with TRBJ1-2; 7 bases map to TRBD1. From germline, CDR1 is KGHSH and CDR2 LQKENI. Trimming removed 3 bases from V and 1 base from J; junction bases left unmatched: 5. CDR3 size: 15 residues. CDR3 loop: CASSPRDSYNYGYTF. CDR3 bases: TGTGCCAGCTCACCCCGGGACAGCTATAACTATGGCTACACCTTC.

This clonotype was counted a few times. The chain employs TRBV4-1 and TRBJ1-2; 7 nucleotides line up with TRBD1. The CDR3 loop spans 13 amino acids. Trimming cost V 4 bases and J 4 bases; bases outside gene matches: 3. The V gene's germline CDR1 is MGHRA and CDR2 YSYEKL. As DNA, the CDR3 is TGCGCCAGCAGCCGACAGGGCGGCTATGGCTACACCTTC. Protein product: CASSRQGGYGYTF.

The V and J genes are TRBV20-1 and TRBJ2-7, with a possible D match to TRBD1 (5 bases). V was cut by 0 bases and J by 3 bases, with 12 bases left in between. The CDR3 loop spans 14 amino acids. CDR1 DFQATT and CDR2 SNEGSKA come from the germline V gene (reference sequence). CDR3 sequence (DNA): TGCAGTGCTAGAGAGGCCCTAGACAGCTACGAGCAGTACGTC. Amino acids: CSAREALDSYEQYV.

The chain combines TRBV6-5 with TRBJ2-3; D is possibly TRBD2 (6 bases). The CDR3 length is 13 residues. Trimming pared 5 bases from V and 4 bases from J, leaving 10 bases between. Germline CDR1 MNHEY, CDR2 SVGAGI. CDR3 sequence (DNA): TGTGCCAGCAGTCACAGGAGGGCAGATACGCAGTATTTT. Translating gives CASSHRRADTQYF.

The V and J genes are TRBV11-3 and TRBJ2-1; possibly TRBD1 or TRBD2 for D (6 bases each). Germline CDR1 is SGHNT and CDR2 is YENEEA. V was clipped by 6 bases and J by 4 bases, with 13 bases between them. The CDR3 extends over 14 amino acids. The CDR3 bases are TGTGCCAGCAGTTTGGGGGGCTTGTACAATGAGCAGTTCTTC. It specifies CASSLGGLYNEQFF. Full variable domain (remainder filled in from reference TRBV11-3 and TRBJ2-1): EAGVVQSPRYKIIEKKQPVAFWCNPISGHNTLYWYLQNLGQGPELLIRYENEEAVDDSQLPKDRFSAERLKGVDSTLKIQPAELGDSAVYLCASSLGGLYNEQFFGPGTRLTVL.

The chain carries TRBV7-2 and TRBJ2-4; possible D gene TRBD1, 6 bases. The V and J ends lost 1 base and 7 bases respectively, with 23 bases between them. Germline CDR1 and CDR2: SGHTA and FQGNSA. The CDR3 is 18 amino acids. Here the CDR3 reads CASSLGPDRDNEANIQYF. For the CDR3, the DNA is TGTGCCAGCAGCTTAGGACCAGACCGGGACAACGAGGCCAACATTCAGTACTTC.

The chain uses TRBV6-2 or TRBV6-3 and TRBJ2-5, with 7 bases fitting TRBD1. After removal of 4 bases from V and 4 bases from J, the junction contained 12 bases not matched to a gene. This CDR3 region has 16 residues. Germline V lookup: CDR1 MNHEY, CDR2 SVGEGT. The CDR3 is CASSFAQGILGETQYF. In nucleotides, the CDR3 is TGTGCCAGCAGTTTTGCACAGGGGATTCTTGGAGAGACCCAGTACTTC.

The chain is built from TRBV19 and TRBJ1-1; maybe TRBD1 (5 bases). This CDR3 has 13 residues. From germline, CDR1 is LNHDA and CDR2 SQIVND (reference sequence). Trimming shortened V by 5 bases and J by 5 bases, and 12 bases separated the two germline ends. CDR3 amino acids: CASSREGRTEAFF. The CDR3 bases are TGTGCCAGTAGTCGGGAGGGGAGGACTGAAGCTTTCTTT. The entire variable domain, with the rest obtained from reference TRBV19 and TRBJ1-1, is as follows: DGGITQSPKYLFRKEGQNVTLSCEQNLNHDAMYWYRQDPGQGLRLIYYSQIVNDFQKGDIAEGYSVSREKKESFPLTVTSAQKNPTAFYLCASSREGRTEAFFGQGTRLTVV.